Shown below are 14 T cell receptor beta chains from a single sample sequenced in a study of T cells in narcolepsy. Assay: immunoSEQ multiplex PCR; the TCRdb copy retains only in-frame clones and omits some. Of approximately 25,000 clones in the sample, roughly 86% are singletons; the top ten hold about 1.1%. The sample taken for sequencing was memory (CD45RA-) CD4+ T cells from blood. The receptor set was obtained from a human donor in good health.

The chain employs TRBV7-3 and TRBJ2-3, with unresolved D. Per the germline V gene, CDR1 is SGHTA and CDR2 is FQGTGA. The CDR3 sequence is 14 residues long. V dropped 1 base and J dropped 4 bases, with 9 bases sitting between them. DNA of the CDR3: TGTGCCAGCAGCTTAATGGGCGCCCCAGATACGCAGTATTTT. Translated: CASSLMGAPDTQYF.

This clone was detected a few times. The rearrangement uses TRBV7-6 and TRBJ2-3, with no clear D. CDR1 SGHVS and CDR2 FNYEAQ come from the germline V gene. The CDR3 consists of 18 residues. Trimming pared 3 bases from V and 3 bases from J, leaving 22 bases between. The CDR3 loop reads CASSLGVSSPLTTDTQYF. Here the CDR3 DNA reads TGTGCCAGCAGCTTGGGTGTTTCTAGTCCCCTCACGACAGATACGCAGTATTTT.

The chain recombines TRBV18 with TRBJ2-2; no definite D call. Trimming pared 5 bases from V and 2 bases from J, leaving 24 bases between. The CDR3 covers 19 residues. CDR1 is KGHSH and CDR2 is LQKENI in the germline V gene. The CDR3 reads CASSYRPGSTLTNTGELFF. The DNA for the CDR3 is TGTGCCAGCTCATATCGACCAGGTTCCACACTAACAAACACCGGGGAGCTGTTTTTT.

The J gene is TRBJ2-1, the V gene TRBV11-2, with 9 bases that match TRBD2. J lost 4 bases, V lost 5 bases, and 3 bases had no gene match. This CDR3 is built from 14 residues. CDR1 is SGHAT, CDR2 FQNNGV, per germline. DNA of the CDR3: TGTGCCAGCAGCCTAAGCGGGAGGTACAATGAGCAGTTCTTC. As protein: CASSLSGRYNEQFF.

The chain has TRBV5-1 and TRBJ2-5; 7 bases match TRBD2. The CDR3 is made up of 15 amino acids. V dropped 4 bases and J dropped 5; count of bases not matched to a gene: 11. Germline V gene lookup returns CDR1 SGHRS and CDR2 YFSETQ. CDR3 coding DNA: TGCGCCAGCAGCCCCCGGGCGGGGGACCGGGAGACCCAGTACTTC. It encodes CASSPRAGDRETQYF.

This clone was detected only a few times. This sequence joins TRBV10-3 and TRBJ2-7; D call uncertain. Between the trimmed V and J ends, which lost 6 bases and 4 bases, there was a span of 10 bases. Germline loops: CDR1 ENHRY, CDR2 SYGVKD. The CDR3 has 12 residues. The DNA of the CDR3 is TGTGCCATCAGCCAAGTGAGTTACGAGCAGTACTTC. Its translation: CAISQVSYEQYF.

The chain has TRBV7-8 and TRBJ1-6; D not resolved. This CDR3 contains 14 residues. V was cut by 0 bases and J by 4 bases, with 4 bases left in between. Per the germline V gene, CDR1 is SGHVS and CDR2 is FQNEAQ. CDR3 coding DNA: TGTGCCAGCAGCTTAGCCAGTTATAATTCACCCCTCCACTTT. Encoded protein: CASSLASYNSPLHF.

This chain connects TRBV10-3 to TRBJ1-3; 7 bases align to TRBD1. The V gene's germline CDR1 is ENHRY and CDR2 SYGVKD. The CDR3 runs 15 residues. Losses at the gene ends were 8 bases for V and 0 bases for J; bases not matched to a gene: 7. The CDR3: CAIGTTGPSGNTIYF. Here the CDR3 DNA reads TGTGCCATCGGGACGACAGGGCCCTCTGGAAACACCATATATTTT.

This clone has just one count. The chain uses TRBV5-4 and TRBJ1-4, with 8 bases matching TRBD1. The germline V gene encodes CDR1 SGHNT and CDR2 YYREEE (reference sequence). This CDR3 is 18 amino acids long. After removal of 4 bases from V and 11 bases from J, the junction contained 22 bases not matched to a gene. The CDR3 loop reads CASSNDLTGVESPGKLFF. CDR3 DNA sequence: TGTGCCAGCAGCAACGATCTGACAGGGGTGGAGAGCCCGGGCAAACTGTTTTTT.

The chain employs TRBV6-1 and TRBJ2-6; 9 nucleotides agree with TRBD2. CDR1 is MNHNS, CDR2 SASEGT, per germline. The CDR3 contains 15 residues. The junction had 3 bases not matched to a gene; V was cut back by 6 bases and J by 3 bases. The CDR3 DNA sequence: TGTGCCAGCAGCGTAGCGGGAGTTGGGGCCAACGTCCTGACTTTC. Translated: CASSVAGVGANVLTF.

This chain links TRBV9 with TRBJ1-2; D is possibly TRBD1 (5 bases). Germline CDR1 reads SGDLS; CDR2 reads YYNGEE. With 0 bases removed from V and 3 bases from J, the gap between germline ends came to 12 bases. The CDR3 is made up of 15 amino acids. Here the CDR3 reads CASSVDPGRDYGYTF. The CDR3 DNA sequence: TGTGCCAGCAGCGTAGACCCAGGGAGGGACTATGGCTACACCTTC. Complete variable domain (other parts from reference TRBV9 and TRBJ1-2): DSGVTQTPKHLITATGQRVTLRCSPRSGDLSVYWYQQSLDQGLQFLIQYYNGEERAKGNILERFSAQQFPDLHSELNLSSLELGDSALYFCASSVDPGRDYGYTFGSGTRLTVV.

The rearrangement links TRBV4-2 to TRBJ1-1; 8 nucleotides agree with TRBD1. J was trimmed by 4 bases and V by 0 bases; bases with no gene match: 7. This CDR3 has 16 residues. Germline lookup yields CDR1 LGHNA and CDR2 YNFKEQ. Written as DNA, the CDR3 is TGTGCCAGCAGCCAAGATCCCGGACAGGGAGTCACTGAAGCTTTCTTT. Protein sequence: CASSQDPGQGVTEAFF.

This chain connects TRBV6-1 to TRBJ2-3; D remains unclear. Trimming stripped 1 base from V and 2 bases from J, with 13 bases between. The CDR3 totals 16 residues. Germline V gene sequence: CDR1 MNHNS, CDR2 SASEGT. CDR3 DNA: TGTGCCAGCAGTGAAGGGTCAACTCCACTCACAGATACGCAGTATTTT. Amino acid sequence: CASSEGSTPLTDTQYF.

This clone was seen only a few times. CDR3 loop: CASSLNGGNTGELFF. For the CDR3, the DNA is TGTGCCAGCAGCTTAAACGGGGGGAACACCGGGGAGCTGTTTTTT. The chain is built from TRBV7-3 and TRBJ2-2, with D maybe TRBD2 (6 bases). The V gene's germline CDR1 is SGHTA and CDR2 FQGTGA. The CDR3 runs 15 residues. V lost 1 base, J lost 1 base, and 7 bases lay in between.